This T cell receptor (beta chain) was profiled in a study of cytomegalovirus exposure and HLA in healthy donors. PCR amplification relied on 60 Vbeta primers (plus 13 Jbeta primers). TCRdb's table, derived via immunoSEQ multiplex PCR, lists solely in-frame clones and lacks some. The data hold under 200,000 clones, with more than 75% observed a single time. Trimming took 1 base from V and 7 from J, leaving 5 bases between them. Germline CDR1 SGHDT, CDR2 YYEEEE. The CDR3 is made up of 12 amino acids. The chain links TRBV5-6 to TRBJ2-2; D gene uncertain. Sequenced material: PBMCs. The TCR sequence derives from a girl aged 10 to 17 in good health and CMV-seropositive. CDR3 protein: CASSLQIGELFF. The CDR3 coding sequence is TGTGCCAGCAGCTTGCAGATCGGGGAGCTGTTTTTT. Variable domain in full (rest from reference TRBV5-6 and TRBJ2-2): DAGVTQSPTHLIKTRGQQVTLRCSPKSGHDTVSWYQQALGQGPQFIFQYYEEEERQRGNFPDRFSGHQFPNYSSELNVNALLLGDSALYLCASSLQIGELFFGEGSRLTVL.